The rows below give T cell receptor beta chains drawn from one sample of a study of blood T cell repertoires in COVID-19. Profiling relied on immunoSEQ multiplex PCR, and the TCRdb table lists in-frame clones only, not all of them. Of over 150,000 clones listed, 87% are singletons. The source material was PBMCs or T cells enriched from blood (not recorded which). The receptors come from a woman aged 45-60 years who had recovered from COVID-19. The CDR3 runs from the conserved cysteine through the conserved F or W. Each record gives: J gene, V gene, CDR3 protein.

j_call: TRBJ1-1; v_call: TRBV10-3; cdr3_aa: CAISPGQGGYTEAFF
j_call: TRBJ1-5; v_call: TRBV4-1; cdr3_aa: CASSFPDQPQHF
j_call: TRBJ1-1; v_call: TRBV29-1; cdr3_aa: CSVAGVLNTEAFF
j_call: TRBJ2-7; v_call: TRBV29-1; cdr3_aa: CSVEEIAGGPEYF
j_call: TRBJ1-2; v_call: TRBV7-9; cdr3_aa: CASSFGTGTYGYTF
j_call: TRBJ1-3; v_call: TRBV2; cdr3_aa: CASSEGTWDKRRNTIYF
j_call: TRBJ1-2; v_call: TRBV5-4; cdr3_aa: CASSLDRGGGYTF
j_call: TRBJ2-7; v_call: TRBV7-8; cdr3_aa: CASSLEGGLAGYEQYF
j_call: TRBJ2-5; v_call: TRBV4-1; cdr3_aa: CASSQDRLAGGGYQETQYF
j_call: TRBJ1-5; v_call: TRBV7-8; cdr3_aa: CASSLASRGPESSNQPQHF
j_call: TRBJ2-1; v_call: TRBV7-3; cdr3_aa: CASSVGLAGDQFF